A single TCR beta chain is shown here with its context. In the original processing: Reference gene primer amplification in the assay estimated nucleated cell counts. Sequencing was performed with immunoSEQ multiplex PCR; in TCRdb, only in-frame clones are kept and a portion is missing. The DNA was the basis for D and trimming; V, J and clone size are from that table. This table has roughly 120,000 clones, more than 60% appearing once. This sample was taken from a study of blood T cell repertoires in COVID-19. Trimming left V 6 bases short and J 3 bases short, with 6 bases between. The length of the CDR3 is 11 residues.

The clonotype originates from a man aged 45-65 years with acute or convalescent COVID-19. V is TRBV12-3 or TRBV12-4 and J is TRBJ2-7; possibly TRBD1 for D (5 bases). The sample consisted of peripheral blood. The CDR3 loop is CASSRDYEQYF. The CDR3 DNA follows: TGTGCCAGCAGCAGGGACTACGAGCAGTACTTC.